This T cell receptor (beta chain) was captured in a study of tumor-infiltrating lymphocytes in primary liver carcinoma. Overall study: The patients included men and women who were aged 30 to 69 years. Findings of the study overall: Against blood, tumors held a significantly higher top-250-clone fraction (p = 0.039).

On this clonotype itself: As yet, its antigen is unknown. At one end the junction does not follow the germline gene, possibly because of a read error.

Germline V gene data show CDR1 as SGHAT and CDR2 as FQNNGV. The CDR3 extends over 13 amino acids. TCR beta cDNA was made from roughly 450 ng total RNA with a constant-region primer. Investigators got TCR beta libraries out of three nested multiplex PCR rounds, done with slightly modified ARM-PCR. Two initial PCR rounds of around 10 cycles each paired TRBV1-TRBV30 forward primers with a C-beta reverse primer. TCRdb re-analysed the multiplex PCR reads in MiXCR, keeping a single row per CDR3 protein. The table lists about 310,000 distinct CDR3 sequences, 65% of them singletons. Blood RNA was derived from unsorted whole blood, and germline DNA was extracted too. Patients in the cohort were treatment-naive and living with chronic HBV infection.

V usage is TRBV11-2 and J usage is TRBJ1-1; D is uncertain. This TCR was recovered from a man in his forties with primary liver carcinoma and hepatitis B virus infection. Sequenced sample: peripheral blood. The CDR3, as DNA: TGTGCCAGCAGCCCTAAACAGAACACTGAATCTTTCTTT. Translation: CASSPKQNTESFF.